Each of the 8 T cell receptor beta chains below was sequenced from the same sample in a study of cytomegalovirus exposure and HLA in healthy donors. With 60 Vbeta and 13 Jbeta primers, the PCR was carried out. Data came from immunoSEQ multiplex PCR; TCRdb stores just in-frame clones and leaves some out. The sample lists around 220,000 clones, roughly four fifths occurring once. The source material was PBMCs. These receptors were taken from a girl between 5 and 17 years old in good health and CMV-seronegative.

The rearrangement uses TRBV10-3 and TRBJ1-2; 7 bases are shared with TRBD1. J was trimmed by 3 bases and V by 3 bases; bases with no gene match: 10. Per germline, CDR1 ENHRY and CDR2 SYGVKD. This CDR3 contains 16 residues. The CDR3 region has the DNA TGTGCCATCAGTGAAAAGGACGACAGGGTTGACTATGGCTACACCTTC. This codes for CAISEKDDRVDYGYTF.

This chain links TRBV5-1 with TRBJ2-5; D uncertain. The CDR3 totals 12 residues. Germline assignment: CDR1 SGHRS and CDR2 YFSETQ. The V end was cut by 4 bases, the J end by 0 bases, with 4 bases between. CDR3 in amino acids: CASSTNQETQYF. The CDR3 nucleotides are TGCGCCAGCAGCACAAACCAAGAGACCCAGTACTTC.

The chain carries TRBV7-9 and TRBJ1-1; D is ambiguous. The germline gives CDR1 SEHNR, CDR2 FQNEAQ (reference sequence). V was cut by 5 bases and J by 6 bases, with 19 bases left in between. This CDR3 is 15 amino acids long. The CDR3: CASSEDAGWRAEAFF. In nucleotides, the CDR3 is TGTGCCAGCAGCGAAGACGCGGGTTGGAGGGCTGAAGCTTTCTTT.

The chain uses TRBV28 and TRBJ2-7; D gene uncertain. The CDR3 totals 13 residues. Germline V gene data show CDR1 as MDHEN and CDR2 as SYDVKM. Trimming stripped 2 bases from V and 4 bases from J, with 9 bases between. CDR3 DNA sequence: TGTGCCAGCAGTTTACCAGATTTATACGAGCAGTACTTC. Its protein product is CASSLPDLYEQYF. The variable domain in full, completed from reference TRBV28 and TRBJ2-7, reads DVKVTQSSRYLVKRTGEKVFLECVQDMDHENMFWYRQDPGLGLRLIYFSYDVKMKEKGDIPEGYSVSREKKERFSLILESASTNQTSMYLCASSLPDLYEQYFGPGTRLTVT.

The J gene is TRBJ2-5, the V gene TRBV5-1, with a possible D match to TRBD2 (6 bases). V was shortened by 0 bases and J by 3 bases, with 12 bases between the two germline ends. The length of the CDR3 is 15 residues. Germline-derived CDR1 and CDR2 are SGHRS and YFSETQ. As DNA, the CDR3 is TGCGCCAGCAGCTTGGGGGGGGTTAAAAAAGAGACCCAGTACTTC. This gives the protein CASSLGGVKKETQYF.

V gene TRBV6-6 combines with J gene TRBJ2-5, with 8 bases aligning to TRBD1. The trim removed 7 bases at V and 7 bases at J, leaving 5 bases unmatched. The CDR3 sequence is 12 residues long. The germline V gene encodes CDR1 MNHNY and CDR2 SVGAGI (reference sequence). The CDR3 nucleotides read TGTGCCAGCACCCTCGACAGGGGGACCCAGTACTTC. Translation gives CASTLDRGTQYF.

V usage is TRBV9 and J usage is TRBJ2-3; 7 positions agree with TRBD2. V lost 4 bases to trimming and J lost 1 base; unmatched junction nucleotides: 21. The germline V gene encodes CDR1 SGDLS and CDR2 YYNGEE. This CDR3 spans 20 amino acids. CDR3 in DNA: TGTGCCAGCAGCCCTCGGGATTGGGTCGGCGGGAGCACTGGCACAGATACGCAGTATTTT. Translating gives CASSPRDWVGGSTGTDTQYF.

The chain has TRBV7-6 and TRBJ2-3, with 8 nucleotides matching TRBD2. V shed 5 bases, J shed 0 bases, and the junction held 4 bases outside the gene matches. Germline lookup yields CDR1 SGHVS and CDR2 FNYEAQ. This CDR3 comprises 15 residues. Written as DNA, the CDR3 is TGTGCCAGCAGCCAGTCTAGCGGGAGCACAGATACGCAGTATTTT. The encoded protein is CASSQSSGSTDTQYF.